This TCR beta chain is from a study of cytomegalovirus exposure and HLA in healthy donors. Study conclusions and caveats: Fewer N-insertions than the roughly 670-donor mean were reportedly shown by an Asian-associated ancestry cluster in a later analysis. Relative to equally common others, HLA-associated TCR beta chains showed greater clonal expansion in a later analysis. According to the study, roughly 160 TCR beta chains were cytomegalovirus-associated. Later analysis suggested most CMV-associated TCR beta chains were HLA-restricted.

The PCR was carried out with 60 Vbeta primers and 13 Jbeta primers. The data were produced by immunoSEQ multiplex PCR, yet TCRdb's version contains in-frame clones alone and is incomplete. Among some 99,000 clones listed, about 80% were seen once. This clone was observed a few times. The antigen remains unidentified. The clonotype originates from a man aged 40-49 years in good health and CMV-seronegative. Sequenced material: PBMCs.

The CDR3 is CASSFESSPYNQPQHF. Written as DNA, the CDR3 is TGTGCCAGCAGTTTTGAGTCCTCCCCATACAATCAGCCCCAGCATTTT. This sequence joins TRBV28 and TRBJ1-5, with no clear D. Per the germline V gene, CDR1 is MDHEN and CDR2 is SYDVKM. The CDR3 length is 16 residues. Trimming took off 3 bases at V and 3 bases at J, with 15 bases between the two ends.